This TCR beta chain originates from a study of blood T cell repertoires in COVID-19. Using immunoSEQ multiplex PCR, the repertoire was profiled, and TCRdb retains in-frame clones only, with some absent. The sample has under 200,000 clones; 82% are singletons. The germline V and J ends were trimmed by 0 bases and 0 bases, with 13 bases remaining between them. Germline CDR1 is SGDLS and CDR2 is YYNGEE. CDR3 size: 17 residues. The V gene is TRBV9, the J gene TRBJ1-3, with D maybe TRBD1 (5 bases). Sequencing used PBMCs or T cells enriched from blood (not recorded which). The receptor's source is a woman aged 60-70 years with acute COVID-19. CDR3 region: CASSVERTSRSGNTIYF. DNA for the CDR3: TGTGCCAGCAGCGTAGAAAGGACATCTCGCTCTGGAAACACCATATATTTT.